The sequence of this TCR beta chain was determined in a study of type 1 regulatory T cells. Study summary: T-allo10 is an in vitro-generated, Tr1-enriched CD4 T cell product specific for alloantigen.

MiXCR, applied by TCRdb to the reads, yields one record per CDR3 protein. This sample has approximately 100,000 distinct CDR3 sequences, with 25% to 40% found just once. The sequence was collected from a human donor in good health. Sample: CD4+ T cells, either the whole sample or a sorted fraction (not recorded which).

The CDR3 loop is CASSPPGYGYTF. The CDR3 DNA is TGTGCCAGCTCACCACCGGGGTATGGCTACACCTTC. The chain recombines TRBV18 with TRBJ1-2, with D unresolved. Trimming took off 0 bases at V and 5 bases at J, with 4 bases between the two ends. This CDR3 has 12 residues. Per the germline V gene, CDR1 is KGHSH and CDR2 is LQKENI.